This passage covers 4 T cell receptor beta chains from one sample sequenced in a study of blood T cell repertoires in COVID-19. Only in-frame clones appear in the TCRdb table, and some are missing; sequencing was by immunoSEQ multiplex PCR. The sample holds approximately 220,000 clones, roughly 84% seen once. The sequenced sample was peripheral blood. These receptors were taken from a woman aged 55 to 70 who had recovered from COVID-19.

This clone occurred a few times. This chain links TRBV5-4 with TRBJ2-2, with 14 bases aligning to TRBD2. Germline V gene sequence: CDR1 SGHNT, CDR2 YYREEE (reference sequence). The V and J ends lost 3 bases and 6 bases, in that order; junction bases with no gene match: 4. CDR3 length: 16 residues. CDR3 loop: CASSSGTSGGSGELFF. DNA for the CDR3: TGTGCCAGCAGCTCGGGGACTAGCGGGGGTTCCGGGGAGCTGTTTTTT.

The chain employs TRBV12-5 and TRBJ1-1, with D possibly matching TRBD1 (6 bases). The CDR3 has 17 amino acids. Germline V gene data show CDR1 as LGHNT and CDR2 as FRNRAP. V gave up 0 bases and J gave up 2 bases, with 16 bases separating them. In nucleotides, the CDR3 is TGTGCTAGTGGTTTGGTACTACCCGACAGGTACAACACTGAAGCTTTCTTT. This gives the protein CASGLVLPDRYNTEAFF.

The rearrangement uses TRBV4-2 and TRBJ2-5; tentative D call: TRBD2 (5 bases). The V end lost 1 base, the J end lost 5 bases, and 14 bases lay between the germline ends. This CDR3 is 15 amino acids long. Germline lookup yields CDR1 LGHNA and CDR2 YNFKEQ. The CDR3 DNA is TGTGCCAGCAGCCAAGGTCGTACTAGGGTGGAGACCCAGTACTTC. Protein product: CASSQGRTRVETQYF.

This clone was counted once. V gene TRBV27 combines with J gene TRBJ2-5; D gene ambiguous. V lost 5 bases, J lost 4 bases, and 20 bases lay in between. CDR3 length: 16 amino acids. Germline values: CDR1 MNHEY, CDR2 SMNVEV (reference sequence). CDR3 coding DNA: TGTGCCAGCAGTCCCCTCCGTCTAGTAAAAACAGAGACCCAGTACTTC. As protein: CASSPLRLVKTETQYF.